This T cell receptor (beta chain) was recovered during a study of T cell responses to AZD1222 COVID-19 vaccine. Sequenced by immunoSEQ multiplex PCR; TCRdb stores in-frame clones only, minus some. The sample has around 78,000 clones, about nine tenths seen once; the top ten hold less than 25%. This CDR3 spans 14 amino acids. Trimming shortened V by 1 base and J by 7 bases, and 16 bases separated the two germline ends. CDR1 and CDR2 from the germline V gene are GTSNPN and SVGIG (reference sequence). The sequence derives from an adult in good health. This rearrangement joins TRBV30 to TRBJ1-1, with TRBD1 as a possible D gene (6 bases). Sample: peripheral blood, taken on day 0 of AZD1222 vaccination. DNA for the CDR3: TGTGCCTGGAGTGCTACAACTAACAGGGATGAAGCTTTCTTT. Protein: CAWSATTNRDEAFF.